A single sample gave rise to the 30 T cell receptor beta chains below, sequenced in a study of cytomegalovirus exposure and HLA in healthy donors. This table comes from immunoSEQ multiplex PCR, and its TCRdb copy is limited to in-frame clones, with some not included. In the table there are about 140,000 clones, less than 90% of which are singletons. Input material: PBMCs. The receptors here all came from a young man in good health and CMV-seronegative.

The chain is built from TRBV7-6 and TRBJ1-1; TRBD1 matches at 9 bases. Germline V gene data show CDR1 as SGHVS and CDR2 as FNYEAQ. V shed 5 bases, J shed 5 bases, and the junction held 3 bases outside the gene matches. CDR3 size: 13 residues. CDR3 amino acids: CASSQTGGTEAFF. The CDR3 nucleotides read TGTGCCAGCAGCCAGACAGGGGGTACTGAAGCTTTCTTT.

DNA of the CDR3: TGTGCCAGCCCACCTCCCGGGGGGGTCTCCTACAATGAGCAGTTCTTC. Translation gives CASPPPGGVSYNEQFF. This sequence joins TRBV11-2 and TRBJ2-1; 8 nucleotides agree with TRBD2. This CDR3 has 16 amino acids. Germline lookup yields CDR1 SGHAT and CDR2 FQNNGV. J lost 0 bases, V lost 8 bases, and 9 bases had no gene match.

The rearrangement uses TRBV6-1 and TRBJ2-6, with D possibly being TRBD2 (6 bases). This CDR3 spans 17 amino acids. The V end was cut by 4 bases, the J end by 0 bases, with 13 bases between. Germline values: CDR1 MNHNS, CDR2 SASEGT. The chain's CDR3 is CASSARGGGSGANVLTF. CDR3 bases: TGTGCCAGCAGTGCCCGGGGAGGCGGCTCTGGGGCCAACGTCCTGACTTTC.

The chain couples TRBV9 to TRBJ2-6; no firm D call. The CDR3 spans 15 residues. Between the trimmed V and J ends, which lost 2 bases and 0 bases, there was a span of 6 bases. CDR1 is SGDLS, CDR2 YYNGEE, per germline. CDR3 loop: CASSVGFSGANVLTF. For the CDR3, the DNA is TGTGCCAGCAGCGTGGGCTTCTCTGGGGCCAACGTCCTGACTTTC. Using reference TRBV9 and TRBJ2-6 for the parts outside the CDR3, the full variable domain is DSGVTQTPKHLITATGQRVTLRCSPRSGDLSVYWYQQSLDQGLQFLIQYYNGEERAKGNILERFSAQQFPDLHSELNLSSLELGDSALYFCASSVGFSGANVLTFGAGSRLTVL.

CDR3 protein: CATRPAGRNQPQHF. The CDR3 DNA is TGTGCCACCAGGCCAGCAGGGCGCAATCAGCCCCAGCATTTT. The rearrangement uses TRBV7-9 and TRBJ1-5; D may be TRBD1 (5 bases). Germline CDR1 reads SEHNR; CDR2 reads FQNEAQ (reference sequence). The CDR3 loop spans 14 amino acids. With 10 bases removed from V and 2 bases from J, the gap between germline ends came to 15 bases.

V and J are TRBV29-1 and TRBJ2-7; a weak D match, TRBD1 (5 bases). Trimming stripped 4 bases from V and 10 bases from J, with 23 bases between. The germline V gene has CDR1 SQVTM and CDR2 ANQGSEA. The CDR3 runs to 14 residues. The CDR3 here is CSVGSVGRADPQYF. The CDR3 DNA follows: TGCAGCGTTGGAAGTGTTGGCAGGGCCGACCCCCAGTACTTC.

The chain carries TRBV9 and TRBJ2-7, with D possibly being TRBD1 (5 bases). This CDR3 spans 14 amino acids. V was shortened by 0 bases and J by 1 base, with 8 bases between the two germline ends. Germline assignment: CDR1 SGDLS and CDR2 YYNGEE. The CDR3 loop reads CASSVGRQSYEQYF. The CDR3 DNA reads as TGTGCCAGCAGCGTAGGGCGACAGTCCTACGAGCAGTACTTC.

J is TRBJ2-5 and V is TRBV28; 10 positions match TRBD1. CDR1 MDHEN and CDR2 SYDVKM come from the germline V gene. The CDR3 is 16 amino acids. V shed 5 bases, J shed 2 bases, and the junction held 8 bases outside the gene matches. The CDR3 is CASSPRQGALQETQYF. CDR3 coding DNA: TGTGCCAGCAGTCCACGACAGGGGGCTTTACAAGAGACCCAGTACTTC.

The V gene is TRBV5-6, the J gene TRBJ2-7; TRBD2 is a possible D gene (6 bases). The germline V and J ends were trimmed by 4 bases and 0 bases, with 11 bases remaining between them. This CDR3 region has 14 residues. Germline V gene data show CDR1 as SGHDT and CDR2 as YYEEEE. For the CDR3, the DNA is TGTGCCAGCAGCGCGGACGGGAGCTCCTACGAGCAGTACTTC. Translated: CASSADGSSYEQYF.

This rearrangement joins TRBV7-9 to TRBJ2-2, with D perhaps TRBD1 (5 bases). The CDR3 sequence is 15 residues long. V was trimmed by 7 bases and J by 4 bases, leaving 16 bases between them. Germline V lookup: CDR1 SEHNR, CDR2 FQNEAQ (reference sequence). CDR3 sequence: CASIRGRVGTGELFF. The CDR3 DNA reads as TGTGCCAGCATTAGGGGCCGCGTGGGCACCGGGGAGCTGTTTTTT.

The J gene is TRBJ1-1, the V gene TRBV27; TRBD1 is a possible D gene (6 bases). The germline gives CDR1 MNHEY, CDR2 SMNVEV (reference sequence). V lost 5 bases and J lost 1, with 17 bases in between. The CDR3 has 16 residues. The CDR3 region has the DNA TGTGCCAGCAGTCCGTGGACAGTAATCTGGAACACTGAAGCTTTCTTT. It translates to CASSPWTVIWNTEAFF.

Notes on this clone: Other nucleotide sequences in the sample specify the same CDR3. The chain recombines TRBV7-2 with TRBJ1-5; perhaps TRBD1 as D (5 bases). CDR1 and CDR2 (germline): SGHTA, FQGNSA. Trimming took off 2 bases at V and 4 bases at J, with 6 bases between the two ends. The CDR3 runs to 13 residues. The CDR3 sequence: CASSLPGNQPQHF. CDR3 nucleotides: TGTGCCAGCAGCTTACCAGGGAATCAGCCCCAGCATTTT.

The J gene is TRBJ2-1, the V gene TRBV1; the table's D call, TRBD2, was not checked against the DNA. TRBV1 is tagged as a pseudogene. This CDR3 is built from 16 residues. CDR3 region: CTSSHPPAGHSDEQFF. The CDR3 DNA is TGCACCAGCAGCCACCCGCCAGCGGGGCATTCGGATGAGCAGTTCTTC.

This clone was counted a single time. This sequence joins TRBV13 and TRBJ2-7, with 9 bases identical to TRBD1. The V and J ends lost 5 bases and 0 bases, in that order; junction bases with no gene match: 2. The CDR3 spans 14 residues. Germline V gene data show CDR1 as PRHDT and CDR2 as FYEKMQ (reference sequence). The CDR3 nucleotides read TGTGCCAGCAGCGACAGGGGGGTCTCCTACGAGCAGTACTTC. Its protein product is CASSDRGVSYEQYF.

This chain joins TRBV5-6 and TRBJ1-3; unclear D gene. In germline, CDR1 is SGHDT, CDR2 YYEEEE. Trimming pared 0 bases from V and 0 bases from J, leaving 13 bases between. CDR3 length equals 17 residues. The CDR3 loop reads CASSLGQAVSSGNTIYF. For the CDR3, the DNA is TGTGCCAGCAGCTTGGGGCAGGCAGTAAGCTCTGGAAACACCATATATTTT.

CDR3 in DNA: TGTGCCAGCAGTTACTCAGCCGTCAATCAGCCCCAGCATTTT. Amino acid sequence: CASSYSAVNQPQHF. V usage is TRBV6-6 and J usage is TRBJ1-5; D remains unclear. V was cut by 0 bases and J by 3 bases, with 6 bases left in between. This CDR3 has 14 residues. CDR1 is MNHNY, CDR2 SVGAGI, per germline (reference sequence).

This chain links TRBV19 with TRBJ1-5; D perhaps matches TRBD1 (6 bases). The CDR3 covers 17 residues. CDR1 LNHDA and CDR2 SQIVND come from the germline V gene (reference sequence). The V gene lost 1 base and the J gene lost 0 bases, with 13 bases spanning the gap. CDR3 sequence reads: CASSIGGGRDSNQPQHF. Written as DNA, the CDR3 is TGTGCCAGTAGTATAGGAGGGGGACGGGATAGCAATCAGCCCCAGCATTTT. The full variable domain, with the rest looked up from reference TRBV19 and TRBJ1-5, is DGGITQSPKYLFRKEGQNVTLSCEQNLNHDAMYWYRQDPGQGLRLIYYSQIVNDFQKGDIAEGYSVSREKKESFPLTVTSAQKNPTAFYLCASSIGGGRDSNQPQHFGDGTRLSIL.

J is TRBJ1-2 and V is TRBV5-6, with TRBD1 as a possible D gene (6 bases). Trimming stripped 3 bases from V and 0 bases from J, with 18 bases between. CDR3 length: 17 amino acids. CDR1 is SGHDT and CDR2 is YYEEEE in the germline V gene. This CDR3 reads CASSYRTERTTNYGYTF. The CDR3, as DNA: TGTGCCAGCAGCTACAGGACAGAAAGAACTACTAACTATGGCTACACCTTC.

The CDR3: CASSLRRDRDPFF. DNA for the CDR3: TGTGCCAGCTCACTACGCAGGGACAGGGACCCGTTCTTC. The genes are TRBV18 and TRBJ2-1, with TRBD1 matching over 9 bases. V was pared by 4 bases and J by 15 bases, with 10 bases of the junction left unmatched. The germline CDR1 and CDR2 sequences are KGHSH and LQKENI. CDR3 size: 13 residues. The entire variable domain, with the rest obtained from reference TRBV18 and TRBJ2-1, is as follows: NAGVMQNPRHLVRRRGQEARLRCSPMKGHSHVYWYRQLPEEGLKFMVYLQKENIIDESGMPKERFSAEFPKEGPSILRIQQVVRGDSAAYFCASSLRRDRDPFFGPGTRLTVL.

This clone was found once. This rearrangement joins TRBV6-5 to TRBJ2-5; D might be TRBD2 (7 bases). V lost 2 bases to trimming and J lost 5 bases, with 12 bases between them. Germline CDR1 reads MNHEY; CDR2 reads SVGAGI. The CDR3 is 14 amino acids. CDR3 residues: CASSYGGGRETQYF. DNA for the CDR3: TGTGCCAGCAGTTACGGGGGGGGCCGGGAGACCCAGTACTTC.

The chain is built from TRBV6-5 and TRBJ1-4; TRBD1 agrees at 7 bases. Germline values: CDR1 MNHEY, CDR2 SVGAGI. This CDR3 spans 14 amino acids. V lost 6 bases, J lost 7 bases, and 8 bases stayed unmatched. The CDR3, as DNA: TGTGCCAGCAGACGACAGGGTCCACCTGAAAAACTGTTTTTT. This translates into CASRRQGPPEKLFF.

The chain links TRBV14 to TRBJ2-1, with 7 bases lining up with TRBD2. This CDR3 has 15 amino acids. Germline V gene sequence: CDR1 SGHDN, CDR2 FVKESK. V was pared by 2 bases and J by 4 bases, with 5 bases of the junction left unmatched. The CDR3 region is CASSQWGGRYNEQFF. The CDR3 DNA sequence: TGTGCCAGCAGCCAATGGGGGGGGAGGTACAATGAGCAGTTCTTC.

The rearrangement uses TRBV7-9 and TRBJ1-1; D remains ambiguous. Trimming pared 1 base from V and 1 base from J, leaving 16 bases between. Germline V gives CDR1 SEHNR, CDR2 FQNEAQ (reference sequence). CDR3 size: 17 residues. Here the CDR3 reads CASSLVIQFIRNTEAFF. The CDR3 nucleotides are TGTGCCAGCAGCTTAGTTATCCAGTTTATTCGGAACACTGAAGCTTTCTTT. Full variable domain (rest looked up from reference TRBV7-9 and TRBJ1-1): DTGVSQNPRHKITKRGQNVTFRCDPISEHNRLYWYRQTLGQGPEFLTYFQNEAQLEKSRLLSDRFSAERPKGSFSTLEIQRTEQGDSAMYLCASSLVIQFIRNTEAFFGQGTRLTVV.

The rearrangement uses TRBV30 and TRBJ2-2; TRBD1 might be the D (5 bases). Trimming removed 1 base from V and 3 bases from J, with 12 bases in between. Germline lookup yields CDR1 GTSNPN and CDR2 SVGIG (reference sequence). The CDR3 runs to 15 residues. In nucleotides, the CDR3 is TGTGCCTGGAGTGAGGTGGGGCCGGACACCGGGGAGCTGTTTTTT. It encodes CAWSEVGPDTGELFF.

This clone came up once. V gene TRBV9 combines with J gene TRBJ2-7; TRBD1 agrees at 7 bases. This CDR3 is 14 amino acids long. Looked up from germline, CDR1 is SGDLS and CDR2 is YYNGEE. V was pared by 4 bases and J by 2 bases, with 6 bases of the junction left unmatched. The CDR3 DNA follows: TGTGCCAGCAGCCCAGGACAGGAGGCCTACGAGCAGTACTTC. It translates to CASSPGQEAYEQYF.

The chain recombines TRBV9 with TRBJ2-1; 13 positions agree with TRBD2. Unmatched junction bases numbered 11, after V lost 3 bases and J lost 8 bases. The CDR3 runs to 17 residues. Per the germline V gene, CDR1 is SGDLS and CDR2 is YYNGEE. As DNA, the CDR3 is TGTGCCAGCAGCGCCCAACTAACTAGCGGGGGGGGCGATGAGCAGTTCTTC. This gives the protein CASSAQLTSGGGDEQFF. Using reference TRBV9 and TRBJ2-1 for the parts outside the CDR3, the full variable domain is DSGVTQTPKHLITATGQRVTLRCSPRSGDLSVYWYQQSLDQGLQFLIQYYNGEERAKGNILERFSAQQFPDLHSELNLSSLELGDSALYFCASSAQLTSGGGDEQFFGPGTRLTVL.

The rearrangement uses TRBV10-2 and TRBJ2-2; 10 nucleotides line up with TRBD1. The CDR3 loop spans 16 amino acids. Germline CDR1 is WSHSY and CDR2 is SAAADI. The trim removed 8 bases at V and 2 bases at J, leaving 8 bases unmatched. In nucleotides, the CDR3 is TGCGCCAGCCGACAGGGGGCCGGGTTTAACACCGGGGAGCTGTTTTTT. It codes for CASRQGAGFNTGELFF.

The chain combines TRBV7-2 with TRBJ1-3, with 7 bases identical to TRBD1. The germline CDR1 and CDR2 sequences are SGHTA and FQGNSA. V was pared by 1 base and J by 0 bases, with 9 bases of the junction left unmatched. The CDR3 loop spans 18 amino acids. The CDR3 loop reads CASSLVSVGGPSGNTIYF. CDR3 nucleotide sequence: TGTGCCAGCAGCTTAGTATCCGTAGGGGGCCCCTCTGGAAACACCATATATTTT. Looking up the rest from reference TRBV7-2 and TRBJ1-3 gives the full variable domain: GAGVSQSPSNKVTEKGKDVELRCDPISGHTALYWYRQSLGQGLEFLIYFQGNSAPDKSGLPSDRFSAERTGGSVSTLTIQRTQQEDSAVYLCASSLVSVGGPSGNTIYFGEGSWLTVV.

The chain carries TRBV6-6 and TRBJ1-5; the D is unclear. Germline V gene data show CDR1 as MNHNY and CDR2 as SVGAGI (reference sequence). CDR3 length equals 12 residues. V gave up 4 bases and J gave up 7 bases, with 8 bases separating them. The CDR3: CASSSGTQPQHF. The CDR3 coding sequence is TGTGCCAGCAGTTCCGGTACCCAGCCCCAGCATTTT.

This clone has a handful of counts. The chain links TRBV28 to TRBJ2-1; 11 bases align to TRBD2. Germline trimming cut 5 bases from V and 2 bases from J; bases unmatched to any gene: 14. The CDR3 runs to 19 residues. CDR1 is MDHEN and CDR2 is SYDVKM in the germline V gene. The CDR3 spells CASSLHPLAGGFTYNEQFF. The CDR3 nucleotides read TGTGCCAGCAGTCTCCACCCCCTAGCGGGAGGATTCACCTACAATGAGCAGTTCTTC.